Below, one T cell receptor beta chain is given with its context. The data originate from a study of blood T cell repertoires in COVID-19. Background on the study: Researchers got acute and convalescent COVID-19 samples from the United States, Italy and Spain.

Under the authors' procedure: Amplification of reference gene primers was used by the study to estimate nucleated cell counts. Sequenced by immunoSEQ multiplex PCR; TCRdb stores in-frame clones only, minus some. D and trimming were read from the DNA, whereas the V and J calls and clone size are those reported in that table. The repertoire holds some 150,000 clones, with nearly 80% as singletons. Material: peripheral blood. This sequence originates from a man older than 75 with acute or convalescent COVID-19.

The CDR3 sequence is CAISPPGGSGELFF. The CDR3 DNA sequence: TGTGCCATCAGCCCCCCTGGCGGTTCCGGGGAGCTGTTTTTT. This chain connects TRBV10-3 to TRBJ2-2; D is uncertain. Trimming took off 6 bases at V and 6 bases at J, with 14 bases between the two ends. The CDR3 runs to 14 residues. The germline gives CDR1 ENHRY, CDR2 SYGVKD.